Following are 8 T cell receptor beta chains from one sample sequenced in a study of T cells in localized non-small cell lung cancer. Using immunoSEQ multiplex PCR, the repertoire was profiled, and TCRdb retains in-frame clones only, with some absent. The repertoire has about 24,000 clones, 70% to 90% of them found once; the top ten carry under 10%. Sequencing used peripheral blood mononuclear cells, obtained before any cancer treatment. Receptors originate from a woman aged 35 to 69 with stage III lung adenocarcinoma.

This clone was picked up a small number of times. The chain combines TRBV7-9 with TRBJ1-2, with D hard to call. V was pared by 1 base and J by 9 bases, with 9 bases between. Germline CDR1 is SEHNR and CDR2 is FQNEAQ (reference sequence). This CDR3 is 12 amino acids long. The CDR3 DNA sequence: TGTGCCAGCAGCTTAGAGCGAATGAGCTACACCTTC. It translates to CASSLERMSYTF.

This clone was detected only a few times. The chain combines TRBV2 with TRBJ1-5; 10 positions agree with TRBD1. Germline CDR1 is SNHLY and CDR2 is FYNNEI. The CDR3 has 15 residues. V shed 3 bases and J 2 bases; nucleotides not matched to a gene: 1. The DNA for the CDR3 is TGTGCCAGCAGTGATGGGACAGGGGGCAATCAGCCCCAGCATTTT. It encodes CASSDGTGGNQPQHF.

V is TRBV7-8 and J is TRBJ1-5; D not resolved. Trimming took off 4 bases at V and 5 bases at J, with 9 bases between the two ends. Per the germline V gene, CDR1 is SGHVS and CDR2 is FQNEAQ. The CDR3 runs to 13 residues. The CDR3 nucleotides are TGTGCCAGCAGCTCGGACCTGTATCAGCCCCAGCATTTT. This translates into CASSSDLYQPQHF.

The chain is built from TRBV7-8 and TRBJ2-1; D possibly corresponds to TRBD1 (6 bases). Trimming took off 2 bases at V and 5 bases at J, with 25 bases between the two ends. Germline CDR1 reads SGHVS; CDR2 reads FQNEAQ. This CDR3 has 19 amino acids. CDR3 DNA sequence: TGTGCCAGCAGCTTAATCGGCGGTTGGGGAGACAGGCTAAACAATGAGCAGTTCTTC. Protein product: CASSLIGGWGDRLNNEQFF.

The chain uses TRBV7-6 and TRBJ2-1; no clear D gene. The CDR3 sequence is 14 residues long. Germline V gene data show CDR1 as SGHVS and CDR2 as FNYEAQ. Deletions cut 5 bases from V and 0 bases from J, with 8 bases between. The CDR3 DNA is TGTGCCAGCAGCCCTCTTAGCTCCTACAATGAGCAGTTCTTC. Protein sequence: CASSPLSSYNEQFF.

J is TRBJ2-7 and V is TRBV13; D gene ambiguous. Per the germline V gene, CDR1 is PRHDT and CDR2 is FYEKMQ (reference sequence). There are 14 residues in the CDR3. V was clipped by 2 bases and J by 0 bases, with 8 bases between them. The CDR3 DNA is TGTGCCAGCAGCTTAACCCGAGTCTCCTACGAGCAGTACTTC. It yields the protein CASSLTRVSYEQYF.

V usage is TRBV4-1 and J usage is TRBJ2-1; TRBD2 matches 12 bases. CDR1 and CDR2 (germline): MGHRA, YSYEKL. This CDR3 comprises 16 residues. The V and J ends lost 0 bases and 9 bases, in that order; junction bases with no gene match: 6. In DNA form, the CDR3 reads TGCGCCAGCAGCCAAGATGAGTCTAGCGGGAGGGGTGAGCAGTTCTTC. Amino acids: CASSQDESSGRGEQFF.

J is TRBJ1-5 and V is TRBV18, with 7 bases matching TRBD1. The CDR3 is made up of 15 amino acids. Trimming removed 3 bases from V and 0 bases from J; junction bases left unmatched: 2. Per the germline V gene, CDR1 is KGHSH and CDR2 is LQKENI. CDR3 amino acids: CASSPGQNSNQPQHF. In DNA form, the CDR3 reads TGTGCCAGCTCACCGGGACAGAATAGCAATCAGCCCCAGCATTTT.